A single sample is the source of the 10 T cell receptor beta chains below, sequenced in a study of cytomegalovirus exposure and HLA in healthy donors. In the PCR, 60 Vbeta and 13 Jbeta primers were used. Profiling relied on immunoSEQ multiplex PCR, and the TCRdb table lists in-frame clones only, not all of them. The sample consists of approximately 88,000 clones, 60% to 75% of them appearing once. The sample was PBMCs. These receptors were obtained from a man aged 60 to 75 in good health and CMV-seronegative.

The rearrangement uses TRBV4-1 and TRBJ2-4, with TRBD2 identical over 11 bases. V lost 4 bases, J lost 7 bases, and 3 bases stayed unmatched. CDR3 length equals 14 residues. CDR1 MGHRA and CDR2 YSYEKL come from the germline V gene. The CDR3 sequence: CASSLAGGGNIQYF. Written as DNA, the CDR3 is TGCGCCAGCAGCCTAGCGGGAGGGGGGAACATTCAGTACTTC.

This chain links TRBV6-1 with TRBJ2-7; 7 bases agree with TRBD1. Per germline, CDR1 MNHNS and CDR2 SASEGT. J lost 3 bases, V lost 2 bases, and 25 bases had no gene match. The CDR3 is 21 amino acids. The CDR3 spells CASSEFSVRNRGIISHYEQYF. The DNA of the CDR3 is TGTGCCAGCAGTGAATTCTCTGTGAGGAACAGGGGAATAATATCGCACTACGAGCAGTACTTC.

This rearrangement joins TRBV28 to TRBJ1-2; D is uncertain. The CDR3 runs to 13 residues. The V gene's germline CDR1 is MDHEN and CDR2 SYDVKM. Here the CDR3 DNA reads TGTGCGCTTAGTATGGGTCAGCGGTACGGCTACACCTTC. The encoded protein is CALSMGQRYGYTF.

The chain links TRBV27 to TRBJ2-2, with 7 positions matching TRBD2. The V and J ends lost 3 bases and 6 bases, in that order; junction bases with no gene match: 10. The CDR3 is 16 residues long. CDR1 MNHEY and CDR2 SMNVEV come from the germline V gene (reference sequence). As DNA, the CDR3 is TGTGCCAGCAGTTTGGGGCGATGGGGGGGTGCCGGGGAGCTGTTTTTT. As protein: CASSLGRWGGAGELFF.

The gene calls are TRBV4-2 and TRBJ1-5; D gene ambiguous. This CDR3 contains 15 residues. Germline assignment: CDR1 LGHNA and CDR2 YNFKEQ. Trimming took off 0 bases at V and 0 bases at J, with 6 bases between the two ends. CDR3 amino acids: CASSQDHNSNQPQHF. Here the CDR3 DNA reads TGTGCCAGCAGCCAAGACCACAATAGCAATCAGCCCCAGCATTTT.

The chain employs TRBV10-3 and TRBJ2-7; 9 bases match TRBD1. Germline trimming cut 7 bases from V and 2 bases from J; bases unmatched to any gene: 6. CDR1 ENHRY and CDR2 SYGVKD come from the germline V gene. The CDR3 length is 14 residues. Here the CDR3 reads CAINEQGAAYEQYF. In DNA, the CDR3 is TGTGCCATCAACGAACAGGGGGCGGCCTACGAGCAGTACTTC.

V usage is TRBV9 and J usage is TRBJ2-1; 9 bases fit TRBD1. V trimming: 4 bases; J trimming: 7 bases; junction bases outside the gene matches: 15. The germline V gene encodes CDR1 SGDLS and CDR2 YYNGEE. This CDR3 has 17 amino acids. CDR3 coding DNA: TGTGCCAGCAGCTCCCCCTGGGGGGGACAGGGTAAGAATGAGCAGTTCTTC. It translates to CASSSPWGGQGKNEQFF.

The chain recombines TRBV27 with TRBJ2-2, with TRBD2 matching 10 bases. With 3 bases clipped from V and 3 bases from J, the junction kept 7 bases outside the gene matches. Germline V gene data show CDR1 as MNHEY and CDR2 as SMNVEV (reference sequence). This CDR3 has 17 amino acids. In DNA, the CDR3 is TGTGCCAGCAGTTTTAGGCTAGCGGGGGACCACACCGGGGAGCTGTTTTTT. Its translation: CASSFRLAGDHTGELFF.

The chain carries TRBV28 and TRBJ2-3; 13 bases agree with TRBD2. The CDR3 loop spans 17 amino acids. The germline CDR1 and CDR2 sequences are MDHEN and SYDVKM. The V and J ends lost 5 bases and 0 bases, in that order; junction bases with no gene match: 5. In nucleotides, the CDR3 is TGTGCCAGCAGTCCGGGACTAGCGGGGACTAGCACAGATACGCAGTATTTT. This gives the protein CASSPGLAGTSTDTQYF.

The V call is TRBV27, the J call TRBJ2-2; 9 nucleotides line up with TRBD1. The germline V gene encodes CDR1 MNHEY and CDR2 SMNVEV (reference sequence). V was pared by 4 bases and J by 4 bases, with 7 bases of the junction left unmatched. The CDR3 length is 16 residues. CDR3 in amino acids: CASSSGTGWFTGELFF. In DNA form, the CDR3 reads TGTGCCAGCAGTTCCGGGACAGGGTGGTTCACCGGGGAGCTGTTTTTT.